The entry that follows covers one T cell receptor beta chain sequence. V was shortened by 1 base and J by 0 bases, with 8 bases between the two germline ends. Per germline, CDR1 LNHDA and CDR2 SQIVND (reference sequence). The CDR3 spans 15 residues. This record comes from a study of blood T cell repertoires in COVID-19. About the study: Acute-phase and convalescent COVID-19 samples originated in the United States, Italy and Spain.

Sequenced by immunoSEQ multiplex PCR; TCRdb stores in-frame clones only, minus some. Among roughly 280,000 clones listed, 84% were seen once. This TCR was recovered from a man aged 55-75 years with acute or convalescent COVID-19. The sample was peripheral blood. V gene TRBV19 combines with J gene TRBJ2-3, with TRBD2 as a possible D gene (5 bases). In DNA form, the CDR3 reads TGTGCCAGTAGTATAGTTACGGGGAGCACAGATACGCAGTATTTT. It yields the protein CASSIVTGSTDTQYF.